The subject of this entry is one TCR beta chain. Data came from immunoSEQ multiplex PCR; TCRdb stores just in-frame clones and leaves some out. The repertoire includes some 50,000 clones, around nine tenths of them detected once, and approximately 3.5% sits in the top ten. This CDR3 spans 18 amino acids. V lost 5 bases to trimming and J lost 3 bases; unmatched junction nucleotides: 16. CDR1 SGHTA and CDR2 FQGNSA come from the germline V gene. This record belongs to a study of blood T cell repertoires in COVID-19. The rearrangement uses TRBV7-2 and TRBJ2-3, with TRBD1 identical over 8 bases. The sequencing sample was made of peripheral blood. The origin of this receptor is a human donor in a cohort sampled during active COVID-19. The CDR3 loop reads CASSPHRQTGVRTDTQYF. DNA of the CDR3: TGTGCCAGCAGCCCCCACAGACAGACAGGGGTGAGGACAGATACGCAGTATTTT.